The clone carrying this TCR beta chain occurred a few times. The target antigen is unknown. The researchers isolated CD4+ and CD8+ T cells from PBMCs by sorting. These data are taken from a study of CD8+ T cells in alopecia areata. Extracted from the samples, RNA was reverse transcribed into cDNA to serve as the sequencing template. TCRdb's copy holds only in-frame clones and misses some; the assay was immunoSEQ multiplex PCR. The data show some 100,000 clones, around 61% seen once. Overall study findings and caveats: Relative to mice, TCR sharing across patients was less clear, a difference possibly HLA-related. Lesional scalp, especially alopecia totalis/universalis, showed higher clonality than normal scalp. There were also resident alphabeta T cells of normal skin sequenced in scalp samples.

Between the trimmed V and J ends, which lost 0 bases and 3 bases, there was a span of 8 bases. The CDR3 is 14 amino acids. The V gene's germline CDR1 is MNHEY and CDR2 SMNVEV (reference sequence). The TCR comes from a human donor in good health. Sequenced material: CD4+ T cells sorted from blood. The J gene is TRBJ1-1, the V gene TRBV27; D remains ambiguous. The CDR3 region has the DNA TGTGCCAGCAGTTTATCGTGGCGAGACACTGAAGCTTTCTTT. This gives the protein CASSLSWRDTEAFF.